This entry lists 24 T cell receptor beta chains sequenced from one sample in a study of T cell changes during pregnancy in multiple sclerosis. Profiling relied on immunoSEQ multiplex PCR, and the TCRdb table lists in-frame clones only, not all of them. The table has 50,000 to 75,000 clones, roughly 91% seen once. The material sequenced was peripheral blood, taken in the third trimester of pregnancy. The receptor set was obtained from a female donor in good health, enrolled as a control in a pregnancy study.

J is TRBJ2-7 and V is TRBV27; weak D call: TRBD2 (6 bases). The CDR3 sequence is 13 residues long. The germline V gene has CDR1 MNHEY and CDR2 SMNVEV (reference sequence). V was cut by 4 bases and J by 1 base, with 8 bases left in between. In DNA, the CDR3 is TGTGCCAGCAGTTGGGACTCTTCCTACGAGCAGTACTTC. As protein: CASSWDSSYEQYF.

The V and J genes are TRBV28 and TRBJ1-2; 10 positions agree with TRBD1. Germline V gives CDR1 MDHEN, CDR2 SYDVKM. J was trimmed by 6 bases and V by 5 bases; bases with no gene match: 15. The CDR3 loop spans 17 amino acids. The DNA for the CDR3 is TGTGCCAGCAGTACGACAGGGGGCGCGATGAGATTCAATGGCTACACCTTC. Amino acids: CASSTTGGAMRFNGYTF.

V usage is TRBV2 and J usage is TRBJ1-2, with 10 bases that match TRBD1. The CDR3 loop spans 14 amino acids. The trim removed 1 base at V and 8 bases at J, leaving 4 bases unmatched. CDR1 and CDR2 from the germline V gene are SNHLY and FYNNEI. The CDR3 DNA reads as TGTGCCAGCAGTGAAGGACAGGGGGCGTGGGGCTACACCTTC. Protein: CASSEGQGAWGYTF.

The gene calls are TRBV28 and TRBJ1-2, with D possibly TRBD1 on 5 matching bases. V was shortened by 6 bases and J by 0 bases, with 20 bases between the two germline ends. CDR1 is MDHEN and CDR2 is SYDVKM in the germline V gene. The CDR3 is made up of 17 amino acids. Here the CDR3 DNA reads TGTGCCAGCAGACGAATTGGCGACAGCTTGACTAACTATGGCTACACCTTC. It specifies CASRRIGDSLTNYGYTF.

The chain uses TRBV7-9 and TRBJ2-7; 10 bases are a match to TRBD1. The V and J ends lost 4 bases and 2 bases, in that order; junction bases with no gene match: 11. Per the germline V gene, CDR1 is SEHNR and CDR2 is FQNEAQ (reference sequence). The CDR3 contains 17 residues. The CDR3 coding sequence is TGTGCCAGCAGCTCTACCTCGGACAGGGGGTATCCCTACGAGCAGTACTTC. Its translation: CASSSTSDRGYPYEQYF. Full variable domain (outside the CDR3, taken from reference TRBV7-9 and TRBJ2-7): DTGVSQNPRHKITKRGQNVTFRCDPISEHNRLYWYRQTLGQGPEFLTYFQNEAQLEKSRLLSDRFSAERPKGSFSTLEIQRTEQGDSAMYLCASSSTSDRGYPYEQYFGPGTRLTVT.

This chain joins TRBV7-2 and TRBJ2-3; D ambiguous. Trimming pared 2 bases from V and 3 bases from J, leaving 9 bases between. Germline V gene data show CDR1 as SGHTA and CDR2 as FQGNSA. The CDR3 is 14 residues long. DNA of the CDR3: TGTGCCAGCAGCTTATCGGCGACAACAGATACGCAGTATTTT. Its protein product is CASSLSATTDTQYF.

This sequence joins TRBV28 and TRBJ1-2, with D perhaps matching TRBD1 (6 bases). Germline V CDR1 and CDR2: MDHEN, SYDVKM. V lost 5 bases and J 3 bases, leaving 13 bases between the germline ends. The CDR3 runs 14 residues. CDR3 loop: CASSAGGAYYGYTF. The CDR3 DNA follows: TGTGCCAGCAGTGCGGGGGGCGCGTACTATGGCTACACCTTC.

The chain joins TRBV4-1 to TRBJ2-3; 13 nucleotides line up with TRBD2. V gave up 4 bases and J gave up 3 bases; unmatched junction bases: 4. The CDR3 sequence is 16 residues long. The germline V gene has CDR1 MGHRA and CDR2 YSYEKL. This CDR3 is CASSLTSGRGTDTQYF. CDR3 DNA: TGCGCCAGCAGCCTAACTAGCGGGAGGGGGACAGATACGCAGTATTTT.

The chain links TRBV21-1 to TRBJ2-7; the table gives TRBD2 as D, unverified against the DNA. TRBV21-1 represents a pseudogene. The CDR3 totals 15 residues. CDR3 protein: CASTPGGTTSYEQYF. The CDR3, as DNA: TGTGCCAGCACCCCCGGGGGGACAACCTCCTACGAGCAGTACTTC.

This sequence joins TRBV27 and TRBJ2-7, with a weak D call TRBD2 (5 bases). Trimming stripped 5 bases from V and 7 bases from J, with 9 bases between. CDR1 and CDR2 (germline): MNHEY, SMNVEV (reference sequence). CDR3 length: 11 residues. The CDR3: CASSRGREQYF. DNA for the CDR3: TGTGCCAGCAGTAGAGGGAGAGAGCAGTACTTC.

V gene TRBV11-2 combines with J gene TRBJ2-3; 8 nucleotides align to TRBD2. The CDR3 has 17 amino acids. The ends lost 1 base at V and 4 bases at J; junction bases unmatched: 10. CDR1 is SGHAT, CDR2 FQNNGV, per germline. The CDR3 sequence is CASSLVHPKAGADTQYF. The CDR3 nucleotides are TGTGCCAGCAGCTTAGTACACCCCAAAGCGGGGGCAGATACGCAGTATTTT.

In nucleotides, the CDR3 is TGTGCCAGCAGCTTGGGACTAAGCTCCTACGAGCAGTACTTC. Its protein product is CASSLGLSSYEQYF. The chain is built from TRBV5-8 and TRBJ2-7; a weak D match, TRBD2 (5 bases). The CDR3 covers 14 residues. The V gene's germline CDR1 is SGHTS and CDR2 YDEGEE. Trimming cost V 0 bases and J 0 bases, with 7 bases left between them.

In nucleotides, the CDR3 is TGTGCCAGCAGTGAATCCGGGTCAGATACGCAGTATTTT. Translated: CASSESGSDTQYF. V gene TRBV6-1 combines with J gene TRBJ2-3; D unclear. The CDR3 is made up of 13 amino acids. Trimming pared 2 bases from V and 4 bases from J, leaving 7 bases between. Germline CDR1 MNHNS, CDR2 SASEGT.

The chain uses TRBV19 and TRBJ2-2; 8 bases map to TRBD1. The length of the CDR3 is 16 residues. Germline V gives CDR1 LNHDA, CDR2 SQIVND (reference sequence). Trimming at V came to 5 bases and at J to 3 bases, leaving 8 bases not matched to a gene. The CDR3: CASSPRTGSYTGELFF. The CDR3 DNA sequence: TGTGCCAGTAGTCCCCGGACAGGGAGCTACACCGGGGAGCTGTTTTTT.

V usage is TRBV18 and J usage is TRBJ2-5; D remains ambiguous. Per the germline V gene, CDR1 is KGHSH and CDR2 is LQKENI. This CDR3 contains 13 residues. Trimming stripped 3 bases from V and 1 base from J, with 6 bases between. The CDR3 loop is CASSPVSQETQYF. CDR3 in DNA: TGTGCCAGCTCACCGGTCAGCCAAGAGACCCAGTACTTC.

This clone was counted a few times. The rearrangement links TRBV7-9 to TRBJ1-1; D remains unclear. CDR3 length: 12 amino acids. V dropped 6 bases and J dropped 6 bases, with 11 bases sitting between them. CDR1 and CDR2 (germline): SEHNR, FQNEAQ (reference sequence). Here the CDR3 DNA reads TGTGCCAGCAGACCTATCGAACCTGAAGCTTTCTTT. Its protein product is CASRPIEPEAFF.

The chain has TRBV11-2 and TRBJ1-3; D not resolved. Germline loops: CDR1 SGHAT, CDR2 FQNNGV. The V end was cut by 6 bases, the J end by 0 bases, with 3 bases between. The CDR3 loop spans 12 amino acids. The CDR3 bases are TGTGCCAGCAGGGCCTCTGGAAACACCATATATTTT. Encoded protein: CASRASGNTIYF.

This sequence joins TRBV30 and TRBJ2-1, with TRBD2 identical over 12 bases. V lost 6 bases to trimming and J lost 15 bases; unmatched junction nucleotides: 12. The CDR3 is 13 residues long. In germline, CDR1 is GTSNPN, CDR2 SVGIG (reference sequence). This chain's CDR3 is CACHAQILAGGFF. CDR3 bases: TGTGCCTGTCACGCCCAAATACTAGCGGGGGGGTTCTTC.

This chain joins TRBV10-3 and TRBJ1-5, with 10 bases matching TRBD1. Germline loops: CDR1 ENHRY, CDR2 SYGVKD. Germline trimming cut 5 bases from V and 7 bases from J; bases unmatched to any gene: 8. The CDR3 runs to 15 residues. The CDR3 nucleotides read TGTGCCATCAGTAGGGACAGGGGCAGAGGACAGCCCCAGCATTTT. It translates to CAISRDRGRGQPQHF.

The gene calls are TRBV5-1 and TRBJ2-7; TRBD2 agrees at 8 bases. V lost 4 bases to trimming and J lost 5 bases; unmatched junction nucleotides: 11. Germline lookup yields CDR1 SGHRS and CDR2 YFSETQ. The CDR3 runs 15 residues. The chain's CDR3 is CASSPGTRKIDEQYF. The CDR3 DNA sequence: TGCGCCAGCAGCCCGGGGACTAGGAAGATAGACGAGCAGTACTTC.

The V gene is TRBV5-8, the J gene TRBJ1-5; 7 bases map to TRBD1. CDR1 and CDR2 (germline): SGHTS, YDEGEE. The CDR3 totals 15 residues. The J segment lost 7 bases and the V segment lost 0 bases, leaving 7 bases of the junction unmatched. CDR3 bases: TGTGCCAGCAGCTTGGTCGAGACAGGGTCCCAGCCCCAGCATTTT. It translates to CASSLVETGSQPQHF.

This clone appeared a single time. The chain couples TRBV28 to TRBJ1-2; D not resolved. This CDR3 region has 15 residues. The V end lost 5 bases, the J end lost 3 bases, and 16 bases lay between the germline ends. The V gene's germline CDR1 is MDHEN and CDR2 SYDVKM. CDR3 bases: TGTGCCAGCAGTCCCTTATCTGCCGCGGACTATGGCTACACCTTC. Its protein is CASSPLSAADYGYTF.

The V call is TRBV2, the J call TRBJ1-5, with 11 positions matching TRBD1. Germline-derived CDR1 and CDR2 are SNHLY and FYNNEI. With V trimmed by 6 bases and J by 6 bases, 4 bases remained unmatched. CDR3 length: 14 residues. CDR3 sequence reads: CASSSGQGVQPQHF. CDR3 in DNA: TGTGCCAGCAGCTCGGGACAGGGGGTTCAGCCCCAGCATTTT.

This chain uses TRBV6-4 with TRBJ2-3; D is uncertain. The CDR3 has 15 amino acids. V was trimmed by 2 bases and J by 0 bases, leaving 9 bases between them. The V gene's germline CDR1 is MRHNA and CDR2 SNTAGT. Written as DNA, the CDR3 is TGTGCCAGCAGTGACGGAGAAACTAGCACAGATACGCAGTATTTT. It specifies CASSDGETSTDTQYF.